A selection of T cell receptor beta chains follows, all from one sample in a study of human T cells and chemical hapten exposure. In TCRdb, the RACE reads were re-called with MiXCR into one record per CDR3 protein. The sample lists over 80,000 distinct CDR3 sequences; approximately 10% were seen once. The sample was whole blood, taken in connection with sensitization to the hapten diphenylcyclopropenone (DPC). The receptors derive from a young woman with alopecia areata. Some clones in this sample may be carry-over from other donors' samples. The CDR3 runs from the conserved cysteine through the conserved F or W. A D gene is named only where the DNA matches it firmly. Rows give clone size only sometimes, using once, few, many, or a class for an expanded clone.

D	length	size	V	J	CDR3	DNA
TRBD1	15	many	TRBV5-6	TRBJ1-6	CASSSLDRGDSPLHF	TGTGCCAGCAGTTCCCTGGACAGGGGGGACTCACCCCTCCACTTT
-	13	few	TRBV29-1	TRBJ1-1	CSVKFRGNTEAFF	TGCAGCGTTAAGTTTCGGGGGAACACTGAAGCTTTCTTT
TRBD2	15	few	TRBV2	TRBJ2-3	CASSQLAGGSDTQYF	TGTGCCAGCAGCCAACTAGCGGGGGGTTCAGATACGCAGTATTTT
-	12	few	TRBV7-9	TRBJ1-1	CASNLGGTEAFF	TGTGCCAGCAACCTAGGGGGGACTGAAGCTTTCTTT
-	14	-	TRBV28	TRBJ1-5	CASSLQRGGQPQHF	TGTGCCAGCAGTCTACAACGGGGAGGTCAGCCCCAGCATTTT
TRBD1	14	many	TRBV5-1	TRBJ2-3	CASSGTGTSDTQYF	TGCGCCAGCAGCGGGACAGGAACTTCAGATACGCAGTATTTT
-	14	many	TRBV27	TRBJ1-1	CASSRGPAPTEAFF	TGTGCCAGCAGCCGCGGGCCCGCCCCCACTGAAGCTTTCTTT
-	15	few	TRBV11-2	TRBJ1-2	CASSLEGAVGYGYTF	TGTGCCAGCAGCTTAGAAGGGGCGGTGGGCTATGGCTACACCTTC
-	16	few	TRBV18	TRBJ2-1	CASSQDPQGSYNEQFF	TGTGCCAGCTCACAGGACCCCCAAGGATCCTACAATGAGCAGTTCTTC
-	12	few	TRBV4-2	TRBJ1-1	CASSQGYTEAFF	TGTGCCAGCAGCCAGGGGTACACTGAAGCTTTCTTT
TRBD2	17	-	TRBV28	TRBJ2-7	CASSLIVGLAEPYEQYF	TGTGCCAGCAGTTTAATCGTGGGGCTAGCGGAGCCCTACGAGCAGTACTTC
-	14	-	TRBV29-1	TRBJ1-2	CSVEVVGNAYGYTF	TGCAGCGTTGAAGTTGTAGGGAATGCCTATGGCTACACCTTC
TRBD2	14	many	TRBV10-2	TRBJ2-3	CASSLSGGADTQYF	TGCGCCAGCAGCCTTAGCGGGGGAGCAGATACGCAGTATTTT
-	14	many	TRBV28	TRBJ2-3	CASSPGGSTDTQYF	TGTGCCAGCAGTCCCGGGGGCAGCACAGATACGCAGTATTTT
-	11	few	TRBV6-5	TRBJ1-2	CASHSSYGYTF	TGTGCCAGCCACAGCAGCTATGGCTACACCTTC
TRBD2	17	many	TRBV7-2	TRBJ2-1	CASSLIVTSGTHNEQFF	TGTGCCAGCAGCTTAATAGTGACTAGCGGGACTCACAATGAGCAGTTCTTC
-	15	many	TRBV5-1	TRBJ1-5	CASSLGHSSNQPQHF	TGCGCCAGCAGCTTGGGTCACTCTAGCAATCAGCCCCAGCATTTT
-	14	many	TRBV7-2	TRBJ1-2	CASSLGAGSSGYTF	TGTGCCAGCAGCTTAGGGGCAGGATCTAGCGGCTACACCTTC
TRBD2	15	many	TRBV7-2	TRBJ2-7	CASSLAPAGAHEQYF	TGTGCCAGCAGCTTAGCGCCAGCGGGAGCCCACGAGCAGTACTTC
-	11	many	TRBV12-3/TRBV12-4	TRBJ2-1	CASRRLVEQFF	TGTGCCAGCAGAAGACTAGTTGAGCAGTTCTTC
-	14	-	TRBV4-1	TRBJ1-1	CASRGSLRNTEAFF	TGCGCCAGCAGGGGGTCTTTAAGGAACACTGAAGCTTTCTTT
-	11	few	TRBV28	TRBJ1-2	CASSFTRGYTF	TGTGCCAGCAGTTTTACCCGCGGCTACACCTTC
-	14	many	TRBV20-1	TRBJ1-5	CSARDRGLDQPQHF	TGCAGTGCTAGAGATAGGGGGTTAGACCAGCCCCAGCATTTT
-	13	few	TRBV10-3	TRBJ2-2	CANRQAGTGELFF	TGTGCCAACAGACAGGCGGGCACCGGGGAGCTGTTTTTT
-	13	few	TRBV28	TRBJ2-1	CASRESSYNEQFF	TGTGCCAGCAGGGAGAGCTCCTACAATGAGCAGTTCTTC
TRBD1	13	-	TRBV29-1	TRBJ2-4	CSVEGRGLNIQYF	TGCAGCGTTGAGGGAAGGGGGCTTAACATTCAGTACTTC
TRBD2	16	many	TRBV7-2	TRBJ2-5	CASSLVSGREGKTQYF	TGTGCCAGCAGCTTAGTCTCGGGGAGGGAGGGCAAGACCCAGTACTTC
-	14	few	TRBV29-1	TRBJ2-3	CSVVPRFSTDTQYF	TGCAGCGTTGTACCGCGTTTTAGCACAGATACGCAGTATTTT
TRBD1	17	many	TRBV6-5	TRBJ2-1	CASRHESWTGFSDEQFF	TGTGCCAGCAGGCACGAGTCCTGGACAGGGTTTTCGGATGAGCAGTTCTTC
-	17	few	TRBV6-6	TRBJ1-5	CASSNLLTLQGNQPQHF	TGTGCCAGCAGTAACCTACTGACCTTGCAAGGCAATCAGCCCCAGCATTTT
-	15	-	TRBV7-6	TRBJ2-3	CANSSSPSGQDTQYF	TGTGCCAACAGCTCTAGCCCCTCGGGGCAGGATACGCAGTATTTT
TRBD2	16	-	TRBV19	TRBJ2-7	CASQIGGLAGPYEQYF	TGTGCCAGCCAAATTGGGGGACTAGCGGGGCCCTACGAGCAGTACTTC
TRBD2	14	-	TRBV12-3/TRBV12-4	TRBJ2-1	CASSLQGLAGEQFF	TGTGCCAGCAGTTTACAGGGACTAGCTGGCGAGCAGTTCTTC
-	15	-	TRBV20-1	TRBJ1-6	CSSRTESSYNSPLHF	TGCAGTTCAAGGACAGAGAGCTCCTATAATTCACCCCTCCACTTT
TRBD1	15	many	TRBV6-2/TRBV6-3	TRBJ2-7	CASSPRGTESSEQYF	TGTGCCAGCAGCCCCCGTGGGACAGAGTCTTCCGAGCAGTACTTC
-	13	-	TRBV28	TRBJ2-5	CASTSPPGETQYF	TGTGCCAGTACCTCCCCACCAGGGGAGACCCAGTACTTC
TRBD1	16	few	TRBV11-3	TRBJ2-1	CASSLDMGQGEYEQFF	TGTGCCAGCAGCTTAGATATGGGACAGGGGGAATATGAGCAGTTCTTC
-	16	many	TRBV28	TRBJ2-7	CASSLFRASRSYEQYF	TGTGCCAGCAGTTTATTCAGGGCATCAAGGAGTTACGAGCAGTACTTC
-	13	many	TRBV7-2	TRBJ1-5	CASSIRGDQPQHF	TGTGCCAGCAGCATTAGGGGGGATCAGCCCCAGCATTTT
TRBD2	18	few	TRBV7-6	TRBJ2-3	CASSLGLTSGARTDTQYF	TGTGCCAGCAGCTTAGGACTGACTAGCGGGGCCCGCACAGATACGCAGTATTTT
-	14	few	TRBV3-1	TRBJ2-5	CASSHRGPIESQYF	TGTGCCAGCAGCCATAGGGGACCGATAGAGTCCCAGTACTTC
TRBD1	14	many	TRBV9	TRBJ2-5	CASSGGQGQETQYF	TGTGCCAGCAGCGGGGGACAGGGTCAAGAGACCCAGTACTTC
-	15	-	TRBV3-1	TRBJ2-5	CASSQDNGSQETQYF	TGTGCCAGCAGCCAAGATAATGGCAGCCAAGAGACCCAGTACTTC
-	13	many	TRBV4-1	TRBJ2-3	CASSLQGGDTQYF	TGCGCCAGCAGCCTACAGGGTGGAGATACGCAGTATTTT
TRBD2	16	few	TRBV5-1	TRBJ2-3	CASRAYSGGGTDTQYF	TGCGCCAGCAGAGCCTACAGCGGGGGAGGCACAGATACGCAGTATTTT
-	13	-	TRBV29-1	TRBJ1-1	CSVAGQMNTEAFF	TGCAGCGTCGCGGGCCAAATGAACACTGAAGCTTTCTTT
TRBD1	16	many	TRBV18	TRBJ1-2	CASSPRSGQGHYGYTF	TGTGCCAGCTCACCACGATCGGGACAGGGGCACTATGGCTACACCTTC
-	16	-	TRBV15	TRBJ2-3	CATSERSGAGTDTQYF	TGTGCCACCAGCGAGAGGTCAGGGGCGGGCACAGATACGCAGTATTTT
-	14	few	TRBV29-1	TRBJ2-3	CSVEPSGAGDTQYF	TGCAGCGTTGAACCATCGGGAGCAGGAGATACGCAGTATTTT
TRBD2	12	few	TRBV7-9	TRBJ2-3	CASSATSGYKYF	TGTGCCAGCAGCGCCACTAGCGGTTATAAGTATTTT
-	12	-	TRBV28	TRBJ2-5	CASSLGSQTQYF	TGTGCCAGCAGTTTAGGTAGTCAGACCCAGTACTTC
-	16	many	TRBV6-2/TRBV6-3	TRBJ2-7	CASSNRASVREGEQYF	TGTGCCAGCAGTAACCGAGCTAGCGTCCGTGAGGGCGAGCAGTACTTC